This T cell receptor (beta chain) stems from a study of OX40 agonist ivuxolimab in advanced cancers. There are 11 residues in the CDR3. Germline V gene sequence: CDR1 SGHNT, CDR2 YYREEE (reference sequence). V lost 0 bases, J lost 8 bases, and 5 bases lay in between. This table comes from immunoSEQ multiplex PCR, and its TCRdb copy is limited to in-frame clones, with some not included. The sample includes roughly 70,000 clones, 65% to 90% of them seen just once. Overall study findings and caveats: At doses 0.1 to 3.0 mg/kg, CD4+ and CD8+ clones expanded.

A history of autoimmune disease or systemic immunosuppression excluded patients. A remark on this clone: The antigen is not known.

The sequencing here drew on CD4+ or CD8+ T cells sorted from blood, taken in a trial of the OX40 agonist ivuxolimab. The clonotype comes from an adult with an advanced solid tumor such as melanoma, head and neck, liver or kidney cancer. This chain links TRBV5-4 with TRBJ1-2; unclear D gene. The CDR3: CASSLAGGYTF. In DNA, the CDR3 is TGTGCCAGCAGCTTGGCCGGGGGCTACACCTTC.